In its sample, the clone carrying this T cell receptor (beta chain) was seen a few times. Used for diagnoses were clinical symptoms, serum thyroxine and TRAb, thyroid ultrasound and orbital computed tomography. J was trimmed by 7 bases and V by 5 bases; bases with no gene match: 9. In germline, CDR1 is SEHNR, CDR2 FQNEAQ (reference sequence). CDR3 size: 15 residues. TCR beta CDR3 region amplification was performed from RNA transcripts. TCR CDR3 underwent first-round RT-PCR with the HTBI primer set. In TCRdb, the multiplex PCR reads were re-called with MiXCR into one record per CDR3 protein. The repertoire holds fewer than 650,000 distinct CDR3 sequences, with 12% to 15% as singletons. These data come from a study of T cells in Graves' hyperthyroidism and ophthalmopathy. Study information: The initial diagnosis was the point when peripheral blood was collected, ahead of any treatment.

V is TRBV7-9 and J is TRBJ2-7; 12 positions agree with TRBD2. The material sequenced was blood. This clonotype was sampled from a woman under 30 with Graves' ophthalmopathy. This chain's CDR3 is CASSPGLAGPKEQYF. The CDR3 DNA follows: TGTGCCAGCAGCCCTGGACTAGCGGGACCAAAAGAGCAGTACTTC.